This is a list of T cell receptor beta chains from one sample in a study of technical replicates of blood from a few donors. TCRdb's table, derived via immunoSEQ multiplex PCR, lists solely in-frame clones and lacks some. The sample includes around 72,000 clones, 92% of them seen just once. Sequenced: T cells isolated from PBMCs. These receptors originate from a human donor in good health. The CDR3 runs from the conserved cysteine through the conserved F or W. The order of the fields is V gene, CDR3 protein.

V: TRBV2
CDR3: CAGGGGFYEQYF

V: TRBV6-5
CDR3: CASSYGPDQPQHF

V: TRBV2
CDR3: CAGRLAGGPGEQYF

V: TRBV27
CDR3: CASSSSTHIQYF

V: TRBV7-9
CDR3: CASSDNSGTSYNEQFF

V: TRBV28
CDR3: CASTRARGPYEQYF

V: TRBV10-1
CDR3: CASRAGAWKQYF

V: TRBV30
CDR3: CASRQGSNQPQHF

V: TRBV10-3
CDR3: CAISEVDYEQYF

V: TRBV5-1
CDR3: CASSLVAAGGYTF

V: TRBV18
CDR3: CASPHHQDTNTGELFF

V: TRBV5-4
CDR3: CASSFNGGAGNTIYF

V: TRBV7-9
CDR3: CASSLAAGGPWVYEQYF

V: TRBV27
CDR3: CASSPRTGTPLLFSYEQYF

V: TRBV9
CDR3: CASSPTLAASYNEQFF

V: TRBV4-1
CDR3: CATNLQTGLNTEAFF

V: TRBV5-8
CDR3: CASSLVRYEQYF

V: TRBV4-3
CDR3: CASSHWTSGSYNEQFF

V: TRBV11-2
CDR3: CASSSTDMNTEAFF

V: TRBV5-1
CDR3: CASSLEAGARGGYTF

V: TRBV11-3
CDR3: CASSLVAGASDEQFF

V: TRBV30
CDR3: CAWTGEETQYF

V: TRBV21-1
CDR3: CASSKEVQGNAYGYTF

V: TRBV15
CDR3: CATSTRQVSGNTIYF

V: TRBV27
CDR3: CASSLSRGPNTEAFF

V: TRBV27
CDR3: CASSLQDRAYEQYF

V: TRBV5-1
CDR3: CASAPVFEQRTYEQYF